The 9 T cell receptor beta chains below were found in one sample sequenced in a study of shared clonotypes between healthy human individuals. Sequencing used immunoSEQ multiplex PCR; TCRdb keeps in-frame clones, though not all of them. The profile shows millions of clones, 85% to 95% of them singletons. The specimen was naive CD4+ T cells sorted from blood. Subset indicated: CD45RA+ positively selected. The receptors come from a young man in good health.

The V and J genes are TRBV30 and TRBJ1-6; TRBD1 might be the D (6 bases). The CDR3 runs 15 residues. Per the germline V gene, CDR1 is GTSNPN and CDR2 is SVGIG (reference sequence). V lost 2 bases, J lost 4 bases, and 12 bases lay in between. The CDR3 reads CAWSPQGSYNSPLHF. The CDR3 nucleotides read TGTGCCTGGAGTCCCCAGGGGAGTTATAATTCACCCCTCCACTTT.

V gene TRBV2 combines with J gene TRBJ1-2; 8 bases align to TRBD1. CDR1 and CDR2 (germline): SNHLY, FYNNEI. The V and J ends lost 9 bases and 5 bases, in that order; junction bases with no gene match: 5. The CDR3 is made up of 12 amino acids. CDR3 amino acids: CARKGQAYGYTF. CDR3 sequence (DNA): TGTGCCAGAAAGGGACAGGCTTATGGCTACACCTTC.

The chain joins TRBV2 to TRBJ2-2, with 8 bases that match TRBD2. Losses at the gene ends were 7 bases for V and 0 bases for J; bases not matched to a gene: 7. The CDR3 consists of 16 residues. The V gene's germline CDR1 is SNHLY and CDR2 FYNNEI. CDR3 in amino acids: CASTDLAGSNTGELFF. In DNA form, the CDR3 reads TGTGCCAGCACCGACTTAGCGGGATCGAACACCGGGGAGCTGTTTTTT.

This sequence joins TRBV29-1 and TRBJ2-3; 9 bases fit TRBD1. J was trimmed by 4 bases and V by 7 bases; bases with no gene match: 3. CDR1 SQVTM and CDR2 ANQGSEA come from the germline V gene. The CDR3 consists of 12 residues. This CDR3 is CSATGGADTQYF. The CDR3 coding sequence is TGCAGCGCCACAGGGGGCGCAGATACGCAGTATTTT.

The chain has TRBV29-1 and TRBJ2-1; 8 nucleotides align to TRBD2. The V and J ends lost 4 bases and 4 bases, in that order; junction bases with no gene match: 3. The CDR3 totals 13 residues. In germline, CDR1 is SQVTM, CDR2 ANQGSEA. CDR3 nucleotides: TGCAGCGTTGTTGGCGGGGGGTACAATGAGCAGTTCTTC. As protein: CSVVGGGYNEQFF.

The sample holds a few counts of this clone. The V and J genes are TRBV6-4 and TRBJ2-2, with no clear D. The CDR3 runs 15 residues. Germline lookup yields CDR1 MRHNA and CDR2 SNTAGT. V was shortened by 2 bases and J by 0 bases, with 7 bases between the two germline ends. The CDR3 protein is CASSDARSNTGELFF. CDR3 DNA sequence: TGTGCCAGCAGTGACGCCAGATCGAACACCGGGGAGCTGTTTTTT.

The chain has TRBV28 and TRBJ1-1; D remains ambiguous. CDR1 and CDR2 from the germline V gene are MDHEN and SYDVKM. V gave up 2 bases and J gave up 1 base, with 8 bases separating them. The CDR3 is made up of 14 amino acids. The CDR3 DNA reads TGTGCCAGCAGTTTAAGTAACAAGAACACTGAAGCTTTCTTT. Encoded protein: CASSLSNKNTEAFF.

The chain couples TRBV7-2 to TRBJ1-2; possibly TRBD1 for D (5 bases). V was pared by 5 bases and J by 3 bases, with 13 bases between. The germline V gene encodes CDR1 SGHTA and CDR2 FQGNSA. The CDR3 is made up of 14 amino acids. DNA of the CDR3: TGTGCCAGCAGCCCCAACCAGGGTTACTATGGCTACACCTTC. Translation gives CASSPNQGYYGYTF.

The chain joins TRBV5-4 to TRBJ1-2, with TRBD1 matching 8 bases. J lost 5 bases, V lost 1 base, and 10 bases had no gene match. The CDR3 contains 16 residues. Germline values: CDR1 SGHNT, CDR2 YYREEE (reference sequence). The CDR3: CASSLLLGTGLYGYTF. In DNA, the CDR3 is TGTGCCAGCAGCTTGTTATTAGGGACAGGACTTTATGGCTACACCTTC.